These 10 T cell receptor beta chains were all obtained from the same sample, sequenced in a study of OX40 agonist ivuxolimab in advanced cancers. Assay: immunoSEQ multiplex PCR; the TCRdb copy retains only in-frame clones and omits some. The sample contains under 55,000 clones, roughly nine tenths of which appear only once. This specimen consisted of CD4+ or CD8+ T cells sorted from blood, obtained in a trial of the OX40 agonist ivuxolimab. The receptors originated from an adult with an advanced solid tumor such as melanoma, head and neck, liver or kidney cancer.

The V and J genes are TRBV10-3 and TRBJ2-5; 10 bases match TRBD2. Germline CDR1 ENHRY, CDR2 SYGVKD. The V segment lost 2 bases and the J segment 4 bases; nucleotides outside the gene matches: 7. The CDR3 spans 16 residues. DNA of the CDR3: TGTGCCATCAGTGAGAGGAGCGGGGGGGTGGTAGAGACCCAGTACTTC. Amino acids: CAISERSGGVVETQYF.

The rearrangement links TRBV29-1 to TRBJ1-1; D remains unclear. V lost 8 bases and J 6 bases, leaving 13 bases between the germline ends. This CDR3 spans 11 amino acids. From germline, CDR1 is SQVTM and CDR2 ANQGSEA. CDR3 sequence reads: CSLGRGAEAFF. CDR3 sequence (DNA): TGCAGCCTCGGACGCGGGGCTGAAGCTTTCTTT.

The genes are TRBV18 and TRBJ2-3, with D uncertain. The CDR3 spans 14 residues. V was trimmed by 3 bases and J by 2 bases, leaving 9 bases between them. Germline lookup yields CDR1 KGHSH and CDR2 LQKENI. The CDR3 sequence: CASSPLGDTDTQYF. In DNA form, the CDR3 reads TGTGCCAGCTCACCCCTTGGGGACACAGATACGCAGTATTTT.

The chain is built from TRBV6-1 and TRBJ2-7, with TRBD2 matching over 7 bases. Germline assignment: CDR1 MNHNS and CDR2 SASEGT. V lost 5 bases, J lost 3 bases, and 10 bases stayed unmatched. The CDR3 extends over 15 amino acids. The CDR3 loop reads CASSPRDGGIYEQYF. The CDR3, as DNA: TGTGCCAGCAGTCCCAGGGACGGGGGGATCTACGAGCAGTACTTC.

This rearrangement joins TRBV6-1 to TRBJ1-5, with a weak D call TRBD1 (5 bases). Trimming removed 5 bases at V and 5 bases at J, with 13 bases between. The CDR3 contains 14 residues. Germline V gene lookup returns CDR1 MNHNS and CDR2 SASEGT. CDR3 DNA: TGTGCCAGCAGTTCCAGGGATCGAGATCAGCCCCAGCATTTT. This gives the protein CASSSRDRDQPQHF.

The chain carries TRBV28 and TRBJ1-2; D is unresolved. The CDR3 spans 12 residues. In germline, CDR1 is MDHEN, CDR2 SYDVKM. The V gene lost 8 bases and the J gene lost 2 bases, with 9 bases spanning the gap. This chain's CDR3 is CASEKINYGYTF. Written as DNA, the CDR3 is TGTGCCAGCGAAAAGATAAACTATGGCTACACCTTC.

The rearrangement links TRBV10-3 to TRBJ1-5; the D gene is possibly TRBD1 (5 bases). V lost 6 bases to trimming and J lost 5 bases, with 14 bases between them. Germline values: CDR1 ENHRY, CDR2 SYGVKD. This CDR3 contains 14 residues. CDR3 protein: CAISLGLRDQPQHF. DNA for the CDR3: TGTGCCATCAGCCTGGGACTCAGGGATCAGCCCCAGCATTTT.

This clone was seen only once. The V gene is TRBV5-6, the J gene TRBJ2-6, with D tentatively TRBD1 or TRBD2 (5 bases each). CDR1 and CDR2 from the germline V gene are SGHDT and YYEEEE. The CDR3 covers 16 residues. Trimming left V 4 bases short and J 2 bases short, with 13 bases between. As DNA, the CDR3 is TGTGCCAGCAGCCTATCTGTGGGGGCTGGGGCCAACGTCCTGACTTTC. It translates to CASSLSVGAGANVLTF.

The chain links TRBV18 to TRBJ1-1; a weak D match, TRBD1 (5 bases). CDR3 size: 16 residues. V lost 5 bases and J 4 bases, leaving 20 bases between the germline ends. Per germline, CDR1 KGHSH and CDR2 LQKENI. CDR3 bases: TGTGCCAGCTCAGCCCCAGGGCGGCCTGGGGGCACTGAAGCTTTCTTT. It specifies CASSAPGRPGGTEAFF.

V gene TRBV7-8 combines with J gene TRBJ2-3, with 12 positions matching TRBD1. Germline V CDR1 and CDR2: SGHVS, FQNEAQ. With V trimmed by 1 base and J by 3 bases, 11 bases remained unmatched. This CDR3 spans 19 amino acids. The DNA for the CDR3 is TGTGCCAGCAGCTTAGATGGGACAGGGGGCATCGGTGGAACAGATACGCAGTATTTT. Protein sequence: CASSLDGTGGIGGTDTQYF.